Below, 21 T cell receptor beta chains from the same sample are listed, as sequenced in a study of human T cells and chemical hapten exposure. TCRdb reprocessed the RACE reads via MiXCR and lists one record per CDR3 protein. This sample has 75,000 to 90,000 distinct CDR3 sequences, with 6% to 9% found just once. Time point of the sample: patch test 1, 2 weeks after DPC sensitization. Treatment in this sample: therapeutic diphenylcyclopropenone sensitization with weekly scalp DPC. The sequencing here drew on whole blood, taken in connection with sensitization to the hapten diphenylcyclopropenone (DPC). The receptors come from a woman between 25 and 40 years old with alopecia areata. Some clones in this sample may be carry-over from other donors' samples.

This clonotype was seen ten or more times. CDR3 bases: TGTGCCAGCAGTTTAACGTACAGCACCGGGGAGCTGTTTTTT. The encoded protein is CASSLTYSTGELFF. The chain employs TRBV12-3 or TRBV12-4 and TRBJ2-2; D call uncertain. Deletions cut 2 bases from V and 4 bases from J, with 8 bases between. The CDR3 totals 14 residues.

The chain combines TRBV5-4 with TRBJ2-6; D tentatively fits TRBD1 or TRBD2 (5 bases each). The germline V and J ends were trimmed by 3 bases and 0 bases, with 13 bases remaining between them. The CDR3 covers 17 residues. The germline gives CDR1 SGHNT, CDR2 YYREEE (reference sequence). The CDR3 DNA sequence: TGTGCCAGCAGCTGGGACCGGGCGTCCTCTGGGGCCAACGTCCTGACTTTC. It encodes CASSWDRASSGANVLTF.

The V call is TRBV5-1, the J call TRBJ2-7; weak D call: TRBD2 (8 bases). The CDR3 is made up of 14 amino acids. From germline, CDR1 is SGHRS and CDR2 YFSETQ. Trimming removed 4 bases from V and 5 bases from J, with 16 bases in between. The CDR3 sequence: CASSIGRGRDEQYF. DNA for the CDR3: TGCGCCAGCAGCATCGGGAGGGGGCGCGACGAGCAGTACTTC.

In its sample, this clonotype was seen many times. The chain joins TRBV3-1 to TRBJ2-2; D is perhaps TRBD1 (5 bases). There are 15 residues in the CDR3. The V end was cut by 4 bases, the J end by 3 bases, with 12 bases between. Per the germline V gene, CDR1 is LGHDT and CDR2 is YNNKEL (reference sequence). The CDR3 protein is CASSRPDTYTGELFF. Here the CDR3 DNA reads TGTGCCAGCAGCCGCCCGGACACCTACACCGGGGAGCTGTTTTTT.

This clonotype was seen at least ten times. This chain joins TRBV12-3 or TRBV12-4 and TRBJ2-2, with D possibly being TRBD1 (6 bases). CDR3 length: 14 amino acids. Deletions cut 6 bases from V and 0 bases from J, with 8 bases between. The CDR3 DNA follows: TGTGCCAGCAGAAGGACAGCGAACACCGGGGAGCTGTTTTTT. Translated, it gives CASRRTANTGELFF.

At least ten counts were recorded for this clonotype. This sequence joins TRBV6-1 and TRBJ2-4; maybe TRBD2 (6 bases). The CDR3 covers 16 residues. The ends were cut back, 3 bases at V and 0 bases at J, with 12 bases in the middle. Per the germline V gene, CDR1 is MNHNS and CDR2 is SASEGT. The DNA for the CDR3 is TGTGCCAGCAGTGACCGGGAGATTCTAGCCAAAAACATTCAGTACTTC. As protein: CASSDREILAKNIQYF.

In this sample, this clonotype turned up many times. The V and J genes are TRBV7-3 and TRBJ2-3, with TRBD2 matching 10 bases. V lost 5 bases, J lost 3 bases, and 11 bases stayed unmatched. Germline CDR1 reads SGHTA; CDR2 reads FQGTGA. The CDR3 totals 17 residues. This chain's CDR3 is CASSLGASGGATDTQYF. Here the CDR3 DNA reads TGTGCCAGCAGCCTAGGGGCTAGCGGGGGTGCTACAGATACGCAGTATTTT.

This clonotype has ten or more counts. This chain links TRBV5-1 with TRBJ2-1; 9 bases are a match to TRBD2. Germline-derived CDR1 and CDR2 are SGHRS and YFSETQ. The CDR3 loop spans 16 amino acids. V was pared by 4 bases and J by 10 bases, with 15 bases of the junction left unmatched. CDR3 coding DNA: TGCGCCAGCAGCCCACAAACGGCGGGGGGGCCCTGGGAGCAGTTCTTC. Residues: CASSPQTAGGPWEQFF.

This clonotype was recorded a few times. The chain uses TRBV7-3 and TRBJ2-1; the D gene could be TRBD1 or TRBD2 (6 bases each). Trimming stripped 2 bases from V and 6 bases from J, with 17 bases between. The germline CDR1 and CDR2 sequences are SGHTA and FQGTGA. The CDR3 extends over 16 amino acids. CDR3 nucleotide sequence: TGTGCCAGCAGCTTAGGCGGGACACCAAACCTCAATGAGCAGTTCTTC. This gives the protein CASSLGGTPNLNEQFF.

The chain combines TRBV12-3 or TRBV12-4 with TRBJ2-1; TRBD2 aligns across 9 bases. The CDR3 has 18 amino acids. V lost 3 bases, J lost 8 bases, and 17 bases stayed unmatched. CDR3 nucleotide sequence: TGTGCCAGCAGTTTCTATCTGTTCTTTGCGGGGGGGCGGGATGAGCAGTTCTTC. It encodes CASSFYLFFAGGRDEQFF.

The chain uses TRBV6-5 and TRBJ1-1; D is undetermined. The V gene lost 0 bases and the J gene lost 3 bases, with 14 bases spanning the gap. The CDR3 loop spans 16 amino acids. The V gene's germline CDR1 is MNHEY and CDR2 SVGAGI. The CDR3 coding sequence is TGTGCCAGCAGTTACTCGAGTTACGGTATGGACACTGAAGCTTTCTTT. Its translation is CASSYSSYGMDTEAFF.

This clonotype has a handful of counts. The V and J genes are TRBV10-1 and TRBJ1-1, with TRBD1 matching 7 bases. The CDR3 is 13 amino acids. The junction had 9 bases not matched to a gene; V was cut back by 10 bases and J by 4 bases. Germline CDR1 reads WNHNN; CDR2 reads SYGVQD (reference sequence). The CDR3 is CATETGNVTEAFF. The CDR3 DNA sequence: TGCGCCACCGAGACAGGGAATGTCACTGAAGCTTTCTTT.

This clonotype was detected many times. In DNA, the CDR3 is TGTGCCAGCAGTTTCGGGGAGACCCAGTACTTC. Protein product: CASSFGETQYF. The chain employs TRBV12-3 or TRBV12-4 and TRBJ2-5; D call uncertain. The CDR3 sequence is 11 residues long. The V and J ends lost 3 bases and 5 bases respectively, with 4 bases between them.

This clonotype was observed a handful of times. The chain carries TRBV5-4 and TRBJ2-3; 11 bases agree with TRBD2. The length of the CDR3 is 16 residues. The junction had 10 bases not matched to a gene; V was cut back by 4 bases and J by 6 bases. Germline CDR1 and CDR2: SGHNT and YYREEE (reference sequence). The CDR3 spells CASSPDLAGGTDTQYF. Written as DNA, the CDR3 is TGTGCCAGCAGCCCGGACTTAGCGGGGGGGACTGATACGCAGTATTTT.

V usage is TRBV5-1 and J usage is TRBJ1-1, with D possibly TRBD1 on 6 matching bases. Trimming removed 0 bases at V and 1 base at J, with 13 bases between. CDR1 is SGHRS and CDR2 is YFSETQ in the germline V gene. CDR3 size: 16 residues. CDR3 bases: TGCGCCAGCAGCTTGGCCTGGGGGCGGGAGAACACTGAAGCTTTCTTT. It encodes CASSLAWGRENTEAFF.

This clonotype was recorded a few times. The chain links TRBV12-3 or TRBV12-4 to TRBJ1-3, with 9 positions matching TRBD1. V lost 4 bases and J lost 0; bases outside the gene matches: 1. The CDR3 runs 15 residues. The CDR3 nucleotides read TGTGCCAGCAGTTGGGACAGGGACTCTGGAAACACCATATATTTT. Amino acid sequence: CASSWDRDSGNTIYF.

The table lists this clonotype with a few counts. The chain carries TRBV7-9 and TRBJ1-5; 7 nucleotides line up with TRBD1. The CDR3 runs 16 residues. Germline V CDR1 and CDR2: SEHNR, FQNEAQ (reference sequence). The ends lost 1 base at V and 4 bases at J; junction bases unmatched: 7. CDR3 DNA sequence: TGTGCCAGCAGCTTAGGATCCGGGACAGATAATCAGCCCCAGCATTTT. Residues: CASSLGSGTDNQPQHF.

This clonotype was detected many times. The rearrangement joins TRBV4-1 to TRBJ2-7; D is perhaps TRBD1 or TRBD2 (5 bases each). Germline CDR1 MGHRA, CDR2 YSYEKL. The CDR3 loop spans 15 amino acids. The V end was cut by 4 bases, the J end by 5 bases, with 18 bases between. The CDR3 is CASSPRSWDANEQYF. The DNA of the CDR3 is TGCGCCAGCAGCCCTAGGTCATGGGACGCGAACGAGCAGTACTTC.

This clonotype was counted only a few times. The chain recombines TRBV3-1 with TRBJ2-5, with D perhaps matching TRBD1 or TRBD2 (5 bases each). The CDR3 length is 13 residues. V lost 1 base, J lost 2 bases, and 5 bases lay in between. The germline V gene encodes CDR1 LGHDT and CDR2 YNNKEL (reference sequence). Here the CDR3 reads CASSQGGQETQYF. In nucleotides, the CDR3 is TGTGCCAGCAGCCAAGGGGGGCAAGAGACCCAGTACTTC.

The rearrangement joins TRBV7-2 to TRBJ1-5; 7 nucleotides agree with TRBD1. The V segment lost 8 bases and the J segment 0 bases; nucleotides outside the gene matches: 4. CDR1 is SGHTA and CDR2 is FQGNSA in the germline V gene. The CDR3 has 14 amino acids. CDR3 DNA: TGTGCCAGCCGGGACAGTTATAGCAATCAGCCCCAGCATTTT. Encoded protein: CASRDSYSNQPQHF.

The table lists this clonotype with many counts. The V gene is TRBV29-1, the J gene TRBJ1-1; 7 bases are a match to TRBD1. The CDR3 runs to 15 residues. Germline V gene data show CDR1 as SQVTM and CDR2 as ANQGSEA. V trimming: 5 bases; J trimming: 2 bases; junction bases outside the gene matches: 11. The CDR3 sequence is CSVWISGTDNTEAFF. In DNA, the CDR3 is TGCAGCGTTTGGATCAGCGGGACAGATAACACTGAAGCTTTCTTT.